One and the same sample provided the 8 T cell receptor beta chains below, sequenced in a study of CD8 T cells in Susac syndrome. Reverse transcription used roughly 0.5 to 1 ug RNA and random hexamers. Via MiXCR, TCRdb re-called the immunoSEQ multiplex PCR reads, giving one row per CDR3 protein. The table lists about 130,000 distinct CDR3 sequences, approximately 94% of them singletons, with around 0.12% in the top ten. Sequencing used CD4+ T cells from PBMCs. All receptors come from a human donor with multiple sclerosis.

The chain is built from TRBV7-2 and TRBJ2-7, with D possibly TRBD1 on 5 matching bases. CDR1 and CDR2 from the germline V gene are SGHTA and FQGNSA. V shed 5 bases and J shed 5 bases, with 16 bases lying between them. This CDR3 contains 14 residues. CDR3 amino acids: CASSLGNRPDEQYF. CDR3 DNA sequence: TGTGCCAGCAGCCTAGGTAACAGGCCTGACGAGCAGTACTTC.

The V call is TRBV6-1, the J call TRBJ2-7, with D tentatively TRBD1 (6 bases). The V and J ends lost 0 bases and 3 bases respectively, with 6 bases between them. CDR3 size: 13 residues. The germline CDR1 and CDR2 sequences are MNHNS and SASEGT. In DNA, the CDR3 is TGTGCCAGCAGTGAAGCCAGGGGCTACGAGCAGTACTTC. Its protein is CASSEARGYEQYF.

The V call is TRBV6-5, the J call TRBJ2-3; TRBD1 aligns across 7 bases. CDR1 and CDR2 from the germline V gene are MNHEY and SVGAGI. The CDR3 spans 15 residues. Trimming took 0 bases from V and 8 from J; bases not matched to a gene: 8. As DNA, the CDR3 is TGTGCCAGCAGTTACTCGATTGAGGGGGCAGGTACGCAGTATTTT. This sequence encodes CASSYSIEGAGTQYF.

The chain links TRBV6-1 to TRBJ1-5; 9 bases align to TRBD1. Germline lookup yields CDR1 MNHNS and CDR2 SASEGT. CDR3 size: 15 residues. The trim removed 6 bases at V and 2 bases at J, leaving 5 bases unmatched. The CDR3 region has the DNA TGTGCCAGCAGAAGCACAGGGGGCGGCAATCAGCCCCAGCATTTT. It encodes CASRSTGGGNQPQHF.

The V gene is TRBV9, the J gene TRBJ2-6; possibly TRBD1 or TRBD2 for D (5 bases each). The CDR3 is 15 amino acids. The germline gives CDR1 SGDLS, CDR2 YYNGEE. The V gene lost 0 bases and the J gene lost 2 bases, with 6 bases spanning the gap. The DNA for the CDR3 is TGTGCCAGCAGCGTAGCGGGGCCTGGGGCCAACGTCCTGACTTTC. It yields the protein CASSVAGPGANVLTF.

CDR3 protein: CASSPSEGVDTEAFF. The DNA for the CDR3 is TGTGCCAGCTCACCGTCTGAAGGGGTGGACACTGAAGCTTTCTTT. The chain links TRBV18 to TRBJ1-1; TRBD1 is a possible D gene (5 bases). Germline V gene sequence: CDR1 KGHSH, CDR2 LQKENI. V lost 3 bases to trimming and J lost 3 bases, with 14 bases between them. The CDR3 sequence is 15 residues long.

The chain employs TRBV5-6 and TRBJ1-5; no firm D call. V gave up 2 bases and J gave up 4 bases, with 13 bases separating them. The CDR3 is 15 residues long. In germline, CDR1 is SGHDT, CDR2 YYEEEE. This CDR3 is CASSLGLTRNQPQHF. DNA of the CDR3: TGTGCCAGCAGCTTAGGGTTGACCCGGAATCAGCCCCAGCATTTT.

The J gene is TRBJ1-1, the V gene TRBV5-1; 8 bases fit TRBD1. This CDR3 is 17 amino acids long. J gave up 0 bases and V 4 bases, and 11 bases lay outside the gene matches. CDR1 is SGHRS, CDR2 YFSETQ, per germline. The CDR3 DNA sequence: TGCGCCAGCAGCGGGGGAGGGACAGGCTTAATGAACACTGAAGCTTTCTTT. Its protein is CASSGGGTGLMNTEAFF.